A single T cell receptor beta chain is shown here with its context. The sample belongs to a study of patients and donors after allogeneic stem cell transplantation. TCRdb called the RT-PCR reads again in MiXCR, with one record for every CDR3 protein. In the table there are about 960,000 distinct CDR3 sequences, about 20% of which are singletons. Deletions cut 6 bases from V and 6 bases from J, with 16 bases between. The CDR3 extends over 13 amino acids. Germline V CDR1 and CDR2: DFQATT, SNEGSKA (reference sequence). V and J are TRBV20-1 and TRBJ2-3; possibly TRBD2 for D (5 bases). The sample consisted of blood, either unsorted or a sorted T cell fraction (not recorded which). The TCR comes from a human donor who was either an allogeneic HSCT recipient or a stem cell or donor lymphocyte infusion donor (not recorded which). It is not recorded whose cells these are; they may come from a transplant donor. Here the CDR3 DNA reads TGCAGTGCGTCGGGGTGGGGAAAGGATACGCAGTATTTT. This codes for CSASGWGKDTQYF.